This record looks at one TCR beta chain sequence and its context. No antigen is known for it. The data stem from a study of PD-1 blockade in classical Hodgkin lymphoma. On the study more broadly: Patients got intravenous nivolumab 3 mg/kg every 2 weeks.

This sample's time point: cycle 4 day 1 (C4D1), after six to seven weeks of nivolumab. Each patient's relapse followed autologous stem cell transplantation, and brentuximab vedotin exposure varied. The method was immunoSEQ multiplex PCR; TCRdb's version includes in-frame clones alone and lacks a portion of them. The sample gives about 21,000 clones, approximately 85% of which show up once; approximately 12% is in the top ten. Study observations and caveats: Patients who initiated nivolumab within 1 year of ASCT were excluded. Significantly greater TCR diversity emerged by C4D1 in CD4+ cells but not CD8+ cells. Baseline TCR diversity was reportedly lower in newly diagnosed patients than in healthy donors. It was reported as lower still in relapsed/refractory patients.

This CDR3 region has 15 residues. V shed 2 bases, J shed 0 bases, and the junction held 1 base outside the gene matches. Germline CDR1 is SGHRS and CDR2 is YFSETQ. The clonotype was recovered from a human donor with classical Hodgkin lymphoma. This sequence joins TRBV5-1 and TRBJ2-5; 10 bases fit TRBD2. This specimen consisted of peripheral blood mononuclear cells (PBMCs), obtained before the fourth cycle of nivolumab. The CDR3 DNA follows: TGCGCCAGCAGCTTACTAGCGGGGCACCAAGAGACCCAGTACTTC. Its translation is CASSLLAGHQETQYF.